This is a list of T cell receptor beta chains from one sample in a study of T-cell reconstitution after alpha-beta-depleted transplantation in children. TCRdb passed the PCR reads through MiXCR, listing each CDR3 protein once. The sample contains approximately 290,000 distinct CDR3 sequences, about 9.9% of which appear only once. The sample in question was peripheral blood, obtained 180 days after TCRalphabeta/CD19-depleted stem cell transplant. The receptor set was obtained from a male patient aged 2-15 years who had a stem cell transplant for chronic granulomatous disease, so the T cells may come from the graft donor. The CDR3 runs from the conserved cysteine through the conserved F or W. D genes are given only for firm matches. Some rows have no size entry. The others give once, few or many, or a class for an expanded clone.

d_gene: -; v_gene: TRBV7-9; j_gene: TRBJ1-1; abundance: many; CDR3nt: TGTGCCAGCAGCTTAGCCTACCTTGGACGAGCTTTCTTT; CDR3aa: CASSLAYLGRAFF
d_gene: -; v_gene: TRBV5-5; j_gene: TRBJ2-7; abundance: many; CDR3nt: TGTGCCAGCAGCCCGTGGGGATTACCCTACGAGCAGTACTTC; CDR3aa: CASSPWGLPYEQYF
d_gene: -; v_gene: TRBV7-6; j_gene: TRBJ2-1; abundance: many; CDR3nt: TGTGCCAGCAGCGCGACTAGCAATGAGCAGTTCTTC; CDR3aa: CASSATSNEQFF
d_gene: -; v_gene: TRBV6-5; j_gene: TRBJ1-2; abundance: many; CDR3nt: TGTGCCAGCAGTTACTGGCCTCTCAAGCCGGGGGGCTACACCTTC; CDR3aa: CASSYWPLKPGGYTF
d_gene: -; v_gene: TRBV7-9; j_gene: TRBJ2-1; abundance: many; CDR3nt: TGTGCCAGCATTACCGCGGCTGGGGGGTATAGGAATGAGCAGTTCTTC; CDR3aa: CASITAAGGYRNEQFF
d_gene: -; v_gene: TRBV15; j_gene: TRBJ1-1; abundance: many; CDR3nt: TGTGCCACCAGCAGAGGCCAGAGGGGAGAAGCTTTCTTT; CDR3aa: CATSRGQRGEAFF
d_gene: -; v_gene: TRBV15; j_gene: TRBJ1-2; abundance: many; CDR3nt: TGTGCCACCAGCAGCTTATCGGGGAGGGACGGCTTGGGCTATGGCTACACCTTC; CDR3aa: CATSSLSGRDGLGYGYTF
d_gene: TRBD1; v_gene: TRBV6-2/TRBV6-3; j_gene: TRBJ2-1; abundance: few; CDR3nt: TGTGCCAGCAGATACAGGGGGATCTTTGAGCAGTTCTTC; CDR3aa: CASRYRGIFEQFF
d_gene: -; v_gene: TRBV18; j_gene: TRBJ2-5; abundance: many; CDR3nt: TGTGCCAGCTCACCACCGAGGGACGGGACCCAGTACTTC; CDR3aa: CASSPPRDGTQYF
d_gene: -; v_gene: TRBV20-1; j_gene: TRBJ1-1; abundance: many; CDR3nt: TGCAGTGCTAGAGCCTGGTGGGGGAACACTGAAGCTTTCTTT; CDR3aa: CSARAWWGNTEAFF
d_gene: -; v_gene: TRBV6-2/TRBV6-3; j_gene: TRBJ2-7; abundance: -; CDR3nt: TGTGCCAGCATCGAAGGACCCCATACCTACGAGCAGTACTTC; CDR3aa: CASIEGPHTYEQYF
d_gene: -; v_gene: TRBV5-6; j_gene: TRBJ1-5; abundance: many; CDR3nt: TGTGCCAGCAGCTCGGGTAATCAGCCCCAGCATTTT; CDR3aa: CASSSGNQPQHF
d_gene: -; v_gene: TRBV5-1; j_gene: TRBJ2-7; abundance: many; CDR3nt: TGCGCCAGCAGCTTAGTAGGTCTAGCGAACTCCTACGAGCAGTACTTC; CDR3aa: CASSLVGLANSYEQYF
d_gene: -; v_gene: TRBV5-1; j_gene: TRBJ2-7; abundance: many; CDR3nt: TGCGCCAGCAGCTTTGGGCCGACCTACGAGCAGTACTTC; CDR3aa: CASSFGPTYEQYF
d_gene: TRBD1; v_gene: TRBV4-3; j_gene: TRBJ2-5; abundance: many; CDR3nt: TGCGCCAGCAGCCAGGGTGGACAGGTCTTGTCTTGGCAAGAGACCCAGTACTTC; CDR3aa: CASSQGGQVLSWQETQYF
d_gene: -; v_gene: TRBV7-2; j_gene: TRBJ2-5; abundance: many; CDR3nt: TGTGCCAGCAGCTTAGGACTGCAGCTAGTGGAGACCCAGTACTTC; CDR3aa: CASSLGLQLVETQYF
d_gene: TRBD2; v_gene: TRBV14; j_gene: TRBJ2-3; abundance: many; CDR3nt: TGTGCCAGCAGCCAAGTTGGTAGCGGGAGGGGAGATACGCAGTATTTT; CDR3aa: CASSQVGSGRGDTQYF
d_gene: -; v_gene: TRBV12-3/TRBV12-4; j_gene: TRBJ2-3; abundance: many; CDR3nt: TGTGCCAGCAGGGAGGGGGCCCGCACAGATACGCAGTATTTT; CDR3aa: CASREGARTDTQYF
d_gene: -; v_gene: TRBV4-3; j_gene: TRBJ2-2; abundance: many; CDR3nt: TGCGCCAGCAGCCTTAAGTTTGGGGGTCCCGGGGAGCTGTTTTTT; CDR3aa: CASSLKFGGPGELFF
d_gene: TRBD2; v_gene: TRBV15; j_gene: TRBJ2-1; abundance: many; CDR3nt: TGTGCCACCAGCAGTGGCCTGGGACTAGCGGGGGGGCGGGGCAATGAGCAGTTCTTC; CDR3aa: CATSSGLGLAGGRGNEQFF
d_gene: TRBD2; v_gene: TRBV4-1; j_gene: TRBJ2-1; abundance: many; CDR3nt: TGCGCCAGCAGCCAAGGAATCGCGGGAGGGTCCCCTAGCTCCTACAATGAGCAGTTCTTC; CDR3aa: CASSQGIAGGSPSSYNEQFF
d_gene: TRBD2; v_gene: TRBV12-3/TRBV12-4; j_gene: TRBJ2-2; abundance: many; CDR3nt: TGTGCCAGCAGTTTAAGACTGTTAGCGGGAGTTGGTACCGGGGAGCTGTTTTTT; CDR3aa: CASSLRLLAGVGTGELFF
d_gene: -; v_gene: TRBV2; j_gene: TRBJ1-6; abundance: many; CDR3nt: TGTGCCAGCAAGTCCTATAATTCACCCCTCCACTTT; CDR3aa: CASKSYNSPLHF
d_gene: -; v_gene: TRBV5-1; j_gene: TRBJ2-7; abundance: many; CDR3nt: TGCGCCAGCAGCCCGCGGACAGACAGAGGGACCTACGAGCAGTACTTC; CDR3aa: CASSPRTDRGTYEQYF
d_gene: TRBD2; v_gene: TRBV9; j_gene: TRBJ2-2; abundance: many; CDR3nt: TGTGCCAGCAGCGCCTCAGGACTAGCGGGAGGAGTCACCGGGGAGCTGTTTTTT; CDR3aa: CASSASGLAGGVTGELFF
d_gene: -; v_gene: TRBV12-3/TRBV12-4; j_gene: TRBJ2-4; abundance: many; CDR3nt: TGTGCCAGAGGGCCTAATGGTCGAAACATTCAGTACTTC; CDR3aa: CARGPNGRNIQYF
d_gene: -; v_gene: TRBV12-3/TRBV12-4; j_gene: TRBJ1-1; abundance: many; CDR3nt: TGTGCCAGCAGTTTTACAGGGATGAACACTGAAGCTTTCTTT; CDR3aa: CASSFTGMNTEAFF
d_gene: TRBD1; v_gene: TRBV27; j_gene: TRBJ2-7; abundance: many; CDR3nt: TGTGCCAGCAGTTGGGGACAGGGTCCAGGCGAGCAGTACTTC; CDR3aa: CASSWGQGPGEQYF
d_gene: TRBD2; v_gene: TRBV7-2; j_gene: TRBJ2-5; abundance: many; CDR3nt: TGTGCCAGCGCGACTTCCGGGACTAGCTCAGAGACCCAGTACTTC; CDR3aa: CASATSGTSSETQYF
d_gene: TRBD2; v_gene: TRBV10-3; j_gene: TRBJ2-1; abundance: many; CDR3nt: TGTGCCATCAGCTCTCCGGGACTAGCGATCGGCAATGAGCAGTTCTTC; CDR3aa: CAISSPGLAIGNEQFF
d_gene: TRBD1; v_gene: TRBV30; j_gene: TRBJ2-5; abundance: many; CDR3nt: TGTGCCTGGAGTGCAACAGGGGGAGAAGAGACCCAGTACTTC; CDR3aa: CAWSATGGEETQYF
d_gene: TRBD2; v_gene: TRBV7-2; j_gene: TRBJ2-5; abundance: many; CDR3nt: TGTGCCAGCAGCTTAGGGGCGGGGGGGATCCTTCAAGAGACCCAGTACTTC; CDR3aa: CASSLGAGGILQETQYF
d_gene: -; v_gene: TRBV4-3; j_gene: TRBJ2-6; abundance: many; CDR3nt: TGCGCCAGCAGCCAAGATGCGGGACAGTCTGGGGCCAACGTCCTGACTTTC; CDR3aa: CASSQDAGQSGANVLTF
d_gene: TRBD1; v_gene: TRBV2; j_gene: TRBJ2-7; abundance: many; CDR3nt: TGTGCCAGCAGGGGACAGGGGGCCTCCTACGAGCAGTACTTC; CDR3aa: CASRGQGASYEQYF
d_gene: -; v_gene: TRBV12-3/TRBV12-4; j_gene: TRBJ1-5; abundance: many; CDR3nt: TGTGCCAGCAGTTCCGCAGGTCGGAGGGGATATCAGCCCCAGCATTTT; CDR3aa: CASSSAGRRGYQPQHF
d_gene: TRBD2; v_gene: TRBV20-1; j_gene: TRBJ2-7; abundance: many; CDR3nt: TGCAGTGCTAGAGTACCGACTAGCGGGAGTTCTTACGAGCAGTACTTC; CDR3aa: CSARVPTSGSSYEQYF
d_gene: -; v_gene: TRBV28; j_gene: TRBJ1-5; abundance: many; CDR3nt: TGTGCCAGCAGGGCCCCGAAAAATCAGCCCCAGCATTTT; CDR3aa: CASRAPKNQPQHF
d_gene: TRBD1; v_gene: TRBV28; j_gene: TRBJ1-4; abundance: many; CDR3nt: TGTGCCAGCAGTTTAGTTCCTCCGGGGGCAGGGGGGGATGAAAAACTGTTTTTT; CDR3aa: CASSLVPPGAGGDEKLFF
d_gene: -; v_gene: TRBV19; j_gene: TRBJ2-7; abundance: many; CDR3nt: TGTGCCAGTGGCGGCACAGGGATGCGCGAGCAGTACTTC; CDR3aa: CASGGTGMREQYF
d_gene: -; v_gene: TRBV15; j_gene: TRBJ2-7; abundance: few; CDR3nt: TGTGCCACCAGCATCGGACTTTATAGCTCCTACGAGCAGTACTTC; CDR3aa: CATSIGLYSSYEQYF
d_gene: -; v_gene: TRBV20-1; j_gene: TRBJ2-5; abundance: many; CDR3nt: TGCAGTGCTAGTTTTTTCGGCACTCAAGAGACCCAGTACTTC; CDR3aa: CSASFFGTQETQYF
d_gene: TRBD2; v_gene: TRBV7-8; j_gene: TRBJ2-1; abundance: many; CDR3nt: TGTGCCAGCAGCTTAGAAGTTAGCGGGAGGGCCTCCTACAATGAGCAGTTCTTC; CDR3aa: CASSLEVSGRASYNEQFF
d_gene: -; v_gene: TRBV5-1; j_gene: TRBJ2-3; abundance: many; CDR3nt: TGCGCCAGCTCGGAGGGCACAGATACGCAGTATTTT; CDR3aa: CASSEGTDTQYF
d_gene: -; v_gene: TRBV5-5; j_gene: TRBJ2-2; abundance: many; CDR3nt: TGTGCCAGCAGCCGGGAAGGAAAGACAACCGGGGAGCTGTTTTTT; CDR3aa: CASSREGKTTGELFF
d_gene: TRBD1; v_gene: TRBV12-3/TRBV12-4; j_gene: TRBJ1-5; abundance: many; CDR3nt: TGTGCCAGCAGTTCGGACAGGCGAAATCAGCCCCAGCATTTT; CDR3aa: CASSSDRRNQPQHF
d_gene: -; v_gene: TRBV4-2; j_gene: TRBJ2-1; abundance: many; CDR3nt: TGTGCCAGCAGCCCTTCGACAGGAAAGAATGAGCAGTTCTTC; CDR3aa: CASSPSTGKNEQFF
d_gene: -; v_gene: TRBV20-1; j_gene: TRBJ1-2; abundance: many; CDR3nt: TGCAGTGCCACGGCAGGAAAAGGGACGGCCCTGAGGGATGGCTACACCTTC; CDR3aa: CSATAGKGTALRDGYTF
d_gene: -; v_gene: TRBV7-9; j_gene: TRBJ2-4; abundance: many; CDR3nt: TGTGCCAGCAGCCCAAACAACAAAGCCAAAAACATTCAGTACTTC; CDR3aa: CASSPNNKAKNIQYF